A selection of T cell receptor beta chains follows, all from one sample in a study of blood T cell repertoires in COVID-19. Some clones are missing from TCRdb's copy, which holds only in-frame ones; the method was immunoSEQ multiplex PCR. The data show 200,000 to 300,000 clones, around 90% seen once. The sample was peripheral blood. These receptor sequences come from a man between 18 and 35 years old with active or convalescent COVID-19. CDR3s include the opening cysteine and the closing phenylalanine or tryptophan. Fields, in order: clone size, V gene, D gene, J gene, CDR3 protein, CDR3 DNA. The D gene is left open where the match is weak. Only some rows state a clone size, as once, few, many or a class for expanded clones.

-,TRBV18,TRBD1,TRBJ2-7,CASSSQGASEQYF,TGTGCCAGCTCGTCCCAGGGGGCGAGTGAGCAGTACTTC
-,TRBV6-5,-,TRBJ1-6,CASSYSGDSGGSPLHF,TGTGCCAGCAGTTACTCCGGGGATTCGGGGGGTTCACCCCTCCACTTT
-,TRBV7-2,TRBD2,TRBJ2-7,CASSLATSGTYEQYF,TGTGCCAGCAGCTTAGCCACTAGCGGAACCTACGAGCAGTACTTC
-,TRBV6-2/TRBV6-3,-,TRBJ1-1,CASSYPPTLRTEAFF,TGTGCCAGCAGTTACCCCCCCACTTTAAGAACTGAAGCTTTCTTT
-,TRBV5-1,-,TRBJ1-2,CASSSTSTGPYGYTF,TGCGCCAGCAGCTCCACCTCAACAGGGCCCTATGGCTACACCTTC
-,TRBV6-2/TRBV6-3,-,TRBJ2-7,CASSTFGGGQYF,TGTGCCAGCAGTACTTTTGGCGGAGGGCAGTACTTC
-,TRBV5-6,TRBD1,TRBJ2-3,CASSGQGRGTDTQYF,TGTGCCAGCAGCGGACAGGGAAGGGGCACAGATACGCAGTATTTT
-,TRBV6-6,TRBD1,TRBJ2-1,CASSQFGQVNNEQFF,TGTGCCAGCAGCCAATTCGGACAGGTGAACAATGAGCAGTTCTTC
-,TRBV5-4,-,TRBJ2-3,CASSSTDADTQYF,TGTGCCAGCAGCTCAACAGACGCAGATACGCAGTATTTT
-,TRBV3-1/TRBV3-2,-,TRBJ1-1,CASSHPRGGGGAFF,TGTGCCAGCAGCCACCCACGGGGTGGGGGAGGCGCTTTCTTT
-,TRBV6-5,-,TRBJ2-7,CASRDREAYEQYF,TGTGCCAGCAGAGACAGAGAAGCCTACGAGCAGTACTTC
-,TRBV19,TRBD1,TRBJ1-4,CATKRDRANEKLFF,TGTGCCACAAAGAGGGACAGGGCTAATGAAAAACTGTTTTTT
-,TRBV7-9,-,TRBJ2-5,CASSLGGMETQYF,TGTGCCAGCAGCCTGGGGGGTATGGAGACCCAGTACTTC
-,TRBV11-3,-,TRBJ2-5,CASSPPDSQETQYF,TGTGCCAGCAGCCCCCCGGACAGTCAAGAGACCCAGTACTTC
few,TRBV11-2,-,TRBJ2-5,CASSLDRSYWETQYF,TGTGCCAGCAGCTTAGATAGGAGCTACTGGGAGACCCAGTACTTC
-,TRBV18,TRBD2,TRBJ2-7,CASSRGTGAGGVEQYF,TGTGCCAGCTCACGTGGGACCGGTGCGGGAGGGGTTGAGCAGTACTTC
-,TRBV6-6,-,TRBJ1-4,CASSNRVGPTNEKLFF,TGTGCCAGCTCCAACCGGGTCGGTCCAACTAATGAAAAACTGTTTTTT
-,TRBV5-4,TRBD2,TRBJ2-1,CASSYGLAGGGNEQFF,TGTGCCAGCAGTTACGGACTAGCGGGGGGTGGGAATGAGCAGTTCTTC
few,TRBV9,-,TRBJ2-1,CASTPGLTLLNEQFF,TGTGCCAGCACCCCGGGACTTACTCTTCTCAATGAGCAGTTCTTC
-,TRBV21-1,-,TRBJ1-3,CASSKVRQGSQLPGNTIYF,TGTGCCAGCAGCAAAGTCAGACAGGGTTCCCAGCTCCCTGGAAACACCATATATTTT
-,TRBV19,TRBD1,TRBJ1-2,CASSNTFRGIADYGYTF,TGTGCCAGTAGTAACACCTTCAGGGGGATCGCTGACTATGGCTACACCTTC
-,TRBV19,-,TRBJ1-1,CASSMGTGWEAFF,TGTGCCAGTAGTATGGGTACAGGGTGGGAAGCTTTCTTT
-,TRBV18,TRBD1,TRBJ2-5,CASSTTGGETQYF,TGTGCCAGCTCAACAACAGGGGGAGAGACCCAGTACTTC
-,TRBV7-9,-,TRBJ1-2,CASSLAGAYGYTF,TGTGCCAGCAGCTTAGCAGGGGCCTATGGCTACACCTTC
-,TRBV19,-,TRBJ2-3,CATQLVAGGTDTQYF,TGTGCCACCCAACTCGTCGCAGGCGGCACAGATACGCAGTATTTT
-,TRBV7-3,TRBD2,TRBJ2-1,CASSPTSGRGNEQFF,TGTGCCAGCAGTCCCACTAGCGGGAGAGGAAATGAGCAGTTCTTC
-,TRBV19,TRBD1,TRBJ1-1,CASRETGGDTEAFF,TGTGCCAGTAGGGAGACAGGGGGGGACACTGAAGCTTTCTTT
-,TRBV9,-,TRBJ2-1,CASSVEAGTGYHNEQFF,TGTGCCAGCAGCGTAGAGGCTGGAACAGGGTACCACAATGAGCAGTTCTTC
-,TRBV27,TRBD2,TRBJ2-7,CASSLSGSGAYEQYF,TGTGCCAGCAGTTTGAGCGGGAGTGGGGCCTACGAGCAGTACTTC
-,TRBV11-3,TRBD1,TRBJ2-2,CASSLGQGKGGELFF,TGTGCCAGCAGCCTGGGACAGGGAAAGGGCGGGGAGCTGTTTTTT
-,TRBV15,-,TRBJ1-5,CATSREGQSNQPQHF,TGTGCCACCAGCAGAGAGGGGCAGAGTAATCAGCCCCAGCATTTT
-,TRBV5-4,TRBD1,TRBJ1-2,CASSSGQGAVGYTF,TGTGCCAGCAGCTCGGGACAGGGGGCGGTTGGCTACACCTTC
few,TRBV28,-,TRBJ1-6,CASSLGSSFSYNSPLHF,TGTGCCAGCAGTTTAGGAAGTAGCTTTTCCTATAATTCACCCCTCCACTTT
-,TRBV4-3,-,TRBJ2-7,CASSQDSGSYEQYF,TGCGCCAGCAGCCAAGATAGCGGATCCTACGAGCAGTACTTC
-,TRBV3-1/TRBV3-2,-,TRBJ1-1,CASSQDRGRDTEAFF,TGTGCCAGCAGCCAAGATAGGGGGAGAGACACTGAAGCTTTCTTT
-,TRBV9,TRBD1,TRBJ1-1,CASSRQGPPEAFF,TGTGCCAGCAGCCGACAGGGCCCCCCTGAAGCTTTCTTT
-,TRBV20-1,-,TRBJ1-1,CSARVREGAFF,TGCAGTGCTAGAGTCCGGGAAGGAGCTTTCTTT
-,TRBV5-1,-,TRBJ1-1,CASSLDGRPNTEAFF,TGCGCCAGCAGCTTGGATGGCAGGCCGAACACTGAAGCTTTCTTT
-,TRBV27,-,TRBJ2-5,CASSSQGTQETQYF,TGTGCCAGCAGTTCACAGGGAACACAAGAGACCCAGTACTTC
-,TRBV6-5,TRBD2,TRBJ2-2,CATCAAGDPPGELFF,TGTGCCACCTGTGCGGCGGGAGACCCCCCCGGGGAGCTGTTTTTT
-,TRBV6-2/TRBV6-3,-,TRBJ2-2,CASSKTGLGTGELFF,TGTGCCAGCAGTAAAACAGGGTTGGGAACCGGGGAGCTGTTTTTT
-,TRBV18,-,TRBJ1-2,CASSPDSYYGYTF,TGTGCCAGCTCACCCGACAGTTACTATGGCTACACCTTC